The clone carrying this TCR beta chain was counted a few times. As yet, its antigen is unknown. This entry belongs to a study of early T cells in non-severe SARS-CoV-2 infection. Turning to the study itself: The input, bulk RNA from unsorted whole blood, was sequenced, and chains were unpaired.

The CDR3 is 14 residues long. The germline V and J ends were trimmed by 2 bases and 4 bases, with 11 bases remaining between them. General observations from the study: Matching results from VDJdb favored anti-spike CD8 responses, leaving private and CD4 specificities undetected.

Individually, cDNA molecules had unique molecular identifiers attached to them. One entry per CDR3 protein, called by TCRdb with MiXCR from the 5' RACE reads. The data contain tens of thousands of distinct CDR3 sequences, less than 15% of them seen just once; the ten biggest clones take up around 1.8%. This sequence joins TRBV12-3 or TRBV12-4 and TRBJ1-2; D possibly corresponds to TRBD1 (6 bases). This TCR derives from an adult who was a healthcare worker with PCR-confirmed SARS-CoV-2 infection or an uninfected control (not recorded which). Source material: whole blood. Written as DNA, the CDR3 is TGTGCCAGCAGTTTACAGGGGCGCAGCTATGGCTACACCTTC. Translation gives CASSLQGRSYGYTF.